The 2 T cell receptor beta chains presented below share a single source sample, sequenced in a study of blood T cells in healthy people across ages (dated by TCRdb to 2015 to 2017). Library creation used 5' RACE. Data came from an Illumina HiSeq 2500. A second PCR of about 6 to 12 cycles was run with a J-beta primer mix and a sample-barcoded 5' primer. TCRdb reprocessed the public reads (quality trimming at Q25 with fastp, clone calling with MiXCR) and kept in-frame beta chains. One record per CDR3 amino acid sequence lists the most common genes and DNA. The sample data list 500,000 to 650,000 distinct CDR3 sequences, and roughly a quarter of these were observed just once. The top ten clonotypes cover about 3.9% of the sample. These data are also associated with another study on T cells of mothers and their children.

Sequencing input: blood. Every receptor here comes from a boy younger than 10 in good health.

The CDR3 spells CASSSRRDSGNTIYF. The CDR3 DNA reads TGTGCCAGCAGCTCTCGACGGGACTCTGGAAACACCATATATTTT. This rearrangement joins TRBV7-9 to TRBJ1-3; D is uncertain. This CDR3 is 15 amino acids long. Germline CDR1 reads SEHNR; CDR2 reads FQNEAQ (reference sequence). V shed 4 bases and J shed 0 bases, with 10 bases lying between them.

This clonotype was observed a few times. J is TRBJ2-7 and V is TRBV5-5; maybe TRBD1 (7 bases). In germline, CDR1 is SGHKS, CDR2 YYEKEE (reference sequence). The V and J ends lost 3 bases and 3 bases respectively, with 22 bases between them. This CDR3 region has 17 residues. The CDR3 loop reads CASSSIMTGRLNYEQYF. CDR3 bases: TGTGCCAGCAGCTCCATAATGACAGGGAGGTTGAACTACGAGCAGTACTTC.